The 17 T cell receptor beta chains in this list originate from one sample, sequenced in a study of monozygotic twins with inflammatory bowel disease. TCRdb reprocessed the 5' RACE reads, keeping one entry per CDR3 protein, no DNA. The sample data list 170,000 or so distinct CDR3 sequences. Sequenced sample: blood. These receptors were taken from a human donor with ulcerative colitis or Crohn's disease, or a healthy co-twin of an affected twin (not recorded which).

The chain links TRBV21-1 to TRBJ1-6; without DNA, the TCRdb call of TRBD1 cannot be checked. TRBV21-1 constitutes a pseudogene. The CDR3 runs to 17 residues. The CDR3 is CASSKGISGTYNSPLHF.

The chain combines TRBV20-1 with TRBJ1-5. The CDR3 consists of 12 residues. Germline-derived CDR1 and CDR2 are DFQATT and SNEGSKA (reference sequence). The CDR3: CSAIGPNQPQHF.

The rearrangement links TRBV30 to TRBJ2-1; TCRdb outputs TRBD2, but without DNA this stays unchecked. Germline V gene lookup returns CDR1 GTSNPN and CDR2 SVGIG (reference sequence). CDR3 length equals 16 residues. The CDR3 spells CAWSGGRDRPYNEQFF.

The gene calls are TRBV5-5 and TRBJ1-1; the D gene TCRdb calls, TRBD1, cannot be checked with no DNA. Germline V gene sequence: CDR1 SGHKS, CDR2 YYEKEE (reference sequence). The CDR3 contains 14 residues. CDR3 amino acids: CASSLLPGGTEAFF.

The CDR3 reads CASSSLGGDINYGYTF. V usage is TRBV5-1 and J usage is TRBJ1-2. This CDR3 is 16 amino acids long. The germline CDR1 and CDR2 sequences are SGHRS and YFSETQ.

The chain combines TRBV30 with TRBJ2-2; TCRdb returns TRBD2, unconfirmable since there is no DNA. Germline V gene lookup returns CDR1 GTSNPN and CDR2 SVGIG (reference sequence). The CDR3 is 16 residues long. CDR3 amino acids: CAWNPAGGVVTGELFF.

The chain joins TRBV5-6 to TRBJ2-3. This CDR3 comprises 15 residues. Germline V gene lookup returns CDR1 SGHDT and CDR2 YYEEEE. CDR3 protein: CASSLEVQSTDTQYF.

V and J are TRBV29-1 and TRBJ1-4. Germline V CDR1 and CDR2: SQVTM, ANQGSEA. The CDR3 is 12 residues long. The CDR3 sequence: CSVGRGGEKLFF.

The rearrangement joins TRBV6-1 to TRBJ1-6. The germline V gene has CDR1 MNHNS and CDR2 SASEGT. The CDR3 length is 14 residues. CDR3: CASGRSSYNSPLHF.

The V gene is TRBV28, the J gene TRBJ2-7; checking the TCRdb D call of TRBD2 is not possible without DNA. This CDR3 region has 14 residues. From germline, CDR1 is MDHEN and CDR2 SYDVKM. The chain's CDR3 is CASRPGSRLNEQYF.

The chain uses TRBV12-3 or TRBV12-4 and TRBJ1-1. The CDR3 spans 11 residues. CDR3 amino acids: CASSFYDKAFF.

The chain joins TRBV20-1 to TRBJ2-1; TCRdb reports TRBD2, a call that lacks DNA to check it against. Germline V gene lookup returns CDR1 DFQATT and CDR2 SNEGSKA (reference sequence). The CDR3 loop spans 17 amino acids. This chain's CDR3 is CSARGLANPSHYNEQFF.

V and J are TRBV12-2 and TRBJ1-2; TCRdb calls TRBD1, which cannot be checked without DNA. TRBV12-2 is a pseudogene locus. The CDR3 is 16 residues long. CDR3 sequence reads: CASRLAPDRGLYGYTF.

CDR3 sequence reads: CASSLSRTGKSYEQYF. The chain joins TRBV27 to TRBJ2-7; TCRdb indicates TRBD1, and absent DNA this call remains unverified. The V gene's germline CDR1 is MNHEY and CDR2 SMNVEV (reference sequence). This CDR3 region has 16 residues.

CDR3 amino acids: CASSPPGYNSPLHF. The chain recombines TRBV18 with TRBJ1-6. There are 14 residues in the CDR3. Germline values: CDR1 KGHSH, CDR2 LQKENI. Supplemented by reference TRBV18 and TRBJ1-6, the full variable domain reads NAGVMQNPRHLVRRRGQEARLRCSPMKGHSHVYWYRQLPEEGLKFMVYLQKENIIDESGMPKERFSAEFPKEGPSILRIQQVVRGDSAAYFCASSPPGYNSPLHFGNGTRLTVT.

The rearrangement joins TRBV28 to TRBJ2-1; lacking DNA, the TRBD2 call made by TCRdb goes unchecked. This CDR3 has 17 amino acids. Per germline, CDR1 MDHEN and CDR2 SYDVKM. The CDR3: CASSDISTSGITVEQFF.

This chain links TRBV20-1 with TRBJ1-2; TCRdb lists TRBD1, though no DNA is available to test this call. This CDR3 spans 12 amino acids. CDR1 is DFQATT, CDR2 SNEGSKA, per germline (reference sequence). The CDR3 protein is CSANREDIGYTF.